The 28 T cell receptor beta chains listed next were all sequenced from one sample in a study of blood T cell repertoires in COVID-19 (dated by TCRdb to the early 2020s). The library was produced with the immunoSEQ multiplex PCR assay. TCRdb mirrors the immuneACCESS table, restricted to in-frame sequences. Some clones are absent from its copies; in checked studies, under half trace to an unresolved V gene, and the reason for the others is unknown. This sample lists 180,000 or so clones; approximately 90% were detected once. 0.77% of the sample lies in the top ten. The specimen sequenced was PBMCs or T cells enriched from blood (not recorded which). The origin of the receptors is a woman under 30 who had recovered from COVID-19.

The J gene is TRBJ2-7, the V gene TRBV7-8; 10 positions match TRBD1. The V gene's germline CDR1 is SGHVS and CDR2 FQNEAQ. After removal of 5 bases from V and 7 bases from J, the junction contained 8 bases not matched to a gene. This CDR3 region has 14 residues. The CDR3 DNA follows: TGTGCCAGCAGCCCCCGACAGGGGGCGAGGGAGCAGTACTTC. Translating it yields CASSPRQGAREQYF.

This rearrangement joins TRBV7-3 to TRBJ2-1; weak D call: TRBD1 (6 bases). Deletions cut 0 bases from V and 9 bases from J, with 6 bases between. The CDR3 extends over 12 amino acids. The germline V gene has CDR1 SGHTA and CDR2 FQGTGA. CDR3 DNA: TGTGCCAGCAGCTTAACCAGGGGTGAGCAGTTCTTC. This codes for CASSLTRGEQFF.

The chain is built from TRBV3-1 (or the pseudogene TRBV3-2) and TRBJ2-1; 7 bases line up with TRBD1. Trimming at V came to 7 bases and at J to 4 bases, leaving 4 bases not matched to a gene. In germline, CDR1 is LGHDT, CDR2 YNNKEL (reference sequence). The CDR3 loop spans 13 amino acids. The CDR3 nucleotides read TGTGCCAGCACCGGGACAGAATACAATGAGCAGTTCTTC. Its protein product is CASTGTEYNEQFF.

This clone was picked up a small number of times. The chain joins TRBV10-3 to TRBJ2-3; the match to TRBD2 covers 13 bases. Germline V CDR1 and CDR2: ENHRY, SYGVKD. The CDR3 loop spans 18 amino acids. Germline trimming cut 4 bases from V and 0 bases from J; bases unmatched to any gene: 7. CDR3 DNA: TGTGCCATCAGTGCCAAACTAGCGGGAGGGCCTAGCACAGATACGCAGTATTTT. This encodes CAISAKLAGGPSTDTQYF.

The chain carries TRBV28 and TRBJ2-4, with D hard to call. Germline V gives CDR1 MDHEN, CDR2 SYDVKM. The CDR3 sequence is 15 residues long. V was pared by 4 bases and J by 0 bases, with 10 bases between. CDR3 DNA sequence: TGTGCCAGCAGTTACGGGTCCTTAGCCAAAAACATTCAGTACTTC. Translated: CASSYGSLAKNIQYF.

V is TRBV5-1 and J is TRBJ2-7; 7 bases line up with TRBD2. Germline V gene data show CDR1 as SGHRS and CDR2 as YFSETQ. There are 14 residues in the CDR3. Losses at the gene ends were 1 base for V and 3 bases for J; bases not matched to a gene: 4. This CDR3 is CASSLSGIDYEQYF. CDR3 coding DNA: TGCGCCAGCAGCTTGAGCGGGATAGACTACGAGCAGTACTTC.

This clone turned up a few times. The rearrangement uses TRBV10-2 and TRBJ2-7; D is uncertain. The CDR3 covers 12 residues. Germline CDR1 and CDR2: WSHSY and SAAADI. Trimming cost V 6 bases and J 2 bases, with 8 bases left between them. The CDR3 nucleotides are TGCGCCAGCAGAGTCAGTACCTACGAGCAGTACTTC. Translating gives CASRVSTYEQYF.

The V call is TRBV19, the J call TRBJ1-5; a weak D match, TRBD1 (6 bases). The CDR3 consists of 17 residues. Trimming left V 7 bases short and J 7 bases short, with 26 bases between. Per germline, CDR1 LNHDA and CDR2 SQIVND (reference sequence). The CDR3 DNA is TGTGCCAGTAATCCTGGGGGGGGCGGAGGGGCTCGACAGCCCCAGCATTTT. Its translation: CASNPGGGGGARQPQHF.

This clone was picked up one time. The V gene is TRBV19, the J gene TRBJ2-5; 7 bases align to TRBD2. There are 13 residues in the CDR3. Germline values: CDR1 LNHDA, CDR2 SQIVND (reference sequence). V gave up 6 bases and J gave up 1 base; unmatched junction bases: 2. In nucleotides, the CDR3 is TGTGCCAGTAGCGGGACTACCCAAGAGACCCAGTACTTC. It translates to CASSGTTQETQYF.

The chain carries TRBV5-4 and TRBJ2-2; TRBD1 matches at 9 bases. The CDR3 spans 16 residues. Per the germline V gene, CDR1 is SGHNT and CDR2 is YYREEE (reference sequence). V shed 4 bases, J shed 1 base, and the junction held 5 bases outside the gene matches. The CDR3 loop reads CASSSRQGVNTGELFF. The CDR3 DNA reads as TGTGCCAGCAGCAGCAGACAGGGGGTGAACACCGGGGAGCTGTTTTTT.

This chain's CDR3 is CASRETGGRDLGYTF. The CDR3 DNA sequence: TGTGCCAGCCGCGAAACGGGTGGGAGGGACCTGGGCTACACCTTC. The chain recombines TRBV28 with TRBJ1-2, with a possible D match to TRBD1 (5 bases). Per germline, CDR1 MDHEN and CDR2 SYDVKM. This CDR3 is 15 amino acids long. Trimming removed 8 bases from V and 8 bases from J, with 24 bases in between.

The CDR3 loop reads CSVLYSYEQYF. The CDR3 DNA follows: TGCAGCGTTCTTTACTCCTACGAGCAGTACTTC. The chain uses TRBV29-1 and TRBJ2-7; D gene ambiguous. The V gene's germline CDR1 is SQVTM and CDR2 ANQGSEA. The CDR3 is 11 residues long. V was shortened by 5 bases and J by 0 bases, with 5 bases between the two germline ends.

CDR3 protein: CASSQDSSGRPIVYYEQYF. The CDR3 DNA sequence: TGTGCCAGCAGCCAAGATTCTAGCGGGAGACCAATCGTGTACTACGAGCAGTACTTC. This rearrangement joins TRBV4-2 to TRBJ2-7, with TRBD2 matching 10 bases. The trim removed 0 bases at V and 3 bases at J, leaving 14 bases unmatched. The CDR3 is 19 residues long. The germline gives CDR1 LGHNA, CDR2 YNFKEQ.

The rearrangement links TRBV28 to TRBJ2-7; D may be TRBD2 (7 bases). The ends were cut back, 5 bases at V and 2 bases at J, with 16 bases in the middle. The CDR3 runs to 15 residues. CDR1 is MDHEN and CDR2 is SYDVKM in the germline V gene. The CDR3 nucleotides read TGTGCCAGCAGTACCCAGGGGAGGGGAACCTACGAGCAGTACTTC. This sequence encodes CASSTQGRGTYEQYF. Filled out from reference TRBV28 and TRBJ2-7, the complete variable domain reads DVKVTQSSRYLVKRTGEKVFLECVQDMDHENMFWYRQDPGLGLRLIYFSYDVKMKEKGDIPEGYSVSREKKERFSLILESASTNQTSMYLCASSTQGRGTYEQYFGPGTRLTVT.

The chain uses TRBV25-1 and TRBJ2-3; D may be TRBD2 (6 bases). Germline CDR1 and CDR2: MGHDK and SYGVNS. The V and J ends lost 3 bases and 3 bases respectively, with 10 bases between them. The CDR3 is made up of 14 amino acids. The CDR3 sequence is CASSDSGGTDTQYF. The CDR3 region has the DNA TGTGCCAGCAGTGATTCTGGGGGGACAGATACGCAGTATTTT.

The chain links TRBV28 to TRBJ1-5, with D hard to call. Germline lookup yields CDR1 MDHEN and CDR2 SYDVKM. This CDR3 is built from 13 residues. V dropped 3 bases and J dropped 9 bases, with 12 bases sitting between them. CDR3 in amino acids: CASSFNAGRPQHF. The DNA for the CDR3 is TGTGCCAGCAGTTTCAATGCCGGGAGGCCCCAGCATTTT.

The CDR3 sequence: CASSGGQAGTEAFF. The CDR3 DNA follows: TGTGCCAGCAGCGGCGGACAGGCGGGGACTGAAGCTTTCTTT. The V call is TRBV2, the J call TRBJ1-1; 7 bases are shared with TRBD1. This CDR3 is 14 amino acids long. Trimming cost V 6 bases and J 5 bases; bases outside gene matches: 9. Germline CDR1 SNHLY, CDR2 FYNNEI.

This chain uses TRBV29-1 with TRBJ1-2; D gene ambiguous. The CDR3 is 14 residues long. V lost 4 bases and J 4 bases, leaving 16 bases between the germline ends. The V gene's germline CDR1 is SQVTM and CDR2 ANQGSEA. CDR3 DNA sequence: TGCAGCGTTGCTAGAGGGTTCGGTAGCTATGGCTACACCTTC. It encodes CSVARGFGSYGYTF.

The chain combines TRBV7-2 with TRBJ2-3; unclear D gene. The germline V gene encodes CDR1 SGHTA and CDR2 FQGNSA. This CDR3 spans 17 amino acids. Trimming took 1 base from V and 0 from J, leaving 14 bases between them. CDR3 sequence: CASSLESLSTSTDTQYF. For the CDR3, the DNA is TGTGCCAGCAGCTTAGAATCCCTTAGCACAAGCACAGATACGCAGTATTTT.

V usage is TRBV28 and J usage is TRBJ1-2; tentatively, D is TRBD1 (5 bases). The CDR3 sequence is 13 residues long. The V end was cut by 11 bases, the J end by 4 bases, with 17 bases between. CDR1 MDHEN and CDR2 SYDVKM come from the germline V gene. CDR3 DNA sequence: TGTGCCTCATCAGGGTTAGAACCCTATGGCTACACCTTC. Its protein is CASSGLEPYGYTF.

Turning to this clone: The sample holds other DNA sequences that translate to the same CDR3. The gene calls are TRBV6-4 and TRBJ2-2; 11 nucleotides match TRBD2. Germline CDR1 MRHNA, CDR2 SNTAGT. The V gene end was trimmed by 3 bases and the J gene end by 3 bases; junction bases not matched to a gene: 0. The CDR3 length is 15 residues. This CDR3 is CASSELAGDTGELFF. For the CDR3, the DNA is TGTGCCAGCAGTGAACTAGCGGGAGACACCGGGGAGCTGTTTTTT.

The chain recombines TRBV4-3 with TRBJ2-7; 11 nucleotides align to TRBD1. V was clipped by 4 bases and J by 0 bases; unmatched bases: 8. This CDR3 spans 17 amino acids. Germline CDR1 LGHNA, CDR2 YSLEER. In DNA form, the CDR3 reads TGCGCCAGCAGCCCCGGGACAGGGGGAGGTGGCTCCTACGAGCAGTACTTC. Translated: CASSPGTGGGGSYEQYF.

This clone was found once. The CDR3 coding sequence is TGTGCCAGCAAACGGGTAGGAATCGATACGCAGTATTTT. Protein: CASKRVGIDTQYF. V usage is TRBV5-6 and J usage is TRBJ2-3, with unresolved D. Germline V lookup: CDR1 SGHDT, CDR2 YYEEEE. This CDR3 is 13 amino acids long. Trimming took 6 bases from V and 6 from J, leaving 14 bases between them.

The chain couples TRBV5-6 to TRBJ1-2; D possibly corresponds to TRBD1 (6 bases). The germline V and J ends were trimmed by 0 bases and 8 bases, with 17 bases remaining between them. The CDR3 runs to 15 residues. Germline CDR1 is SGHDT and CDR2 is YYEEEE. The CDR3 here is CASSLVRGPPRGYTF. Here the CDR3 DNA reads TGTGCCAGCAGCTTGGTCAGGGGACCCCCTCGGGGCTACACCTTC.

The J gene is TRBJ2-2, the V gene TRBV19, with D tentatively TRBD1 (5 bases). The CDR3 is 15 amino acids. V was trimmed by 3 bases and J by 4 bases, leaving 12 bases between them. Germline V gene lookup returns CDR1 LNHDA and CDR2 SQIVND (reference sequence). CDR3 region: CASSISQAITGELFF. The CDR3 coding sequence is TGTGCCAGTAGTATCTCACAGGCGATCACCGGGGAGCTGTTTTTT. Drawing the rest from reference TRBV19 and TRBJ2-2, the complete variable domain is DGGITQSPKYLFRKEGQNVTLSCEQNLNHDAMYWYRQDPGQGLRLIYYSQIVNDFQKGDIAEGYSVSREKKESFPLTVTSAQKNPTAFYLCASSISQAITGELFFGEGSRLTVL.

This sequence joins TRBV4-1 and TRBJ1-6; a weak D match, TRBD1 (6 bases). The CDR3 spans 19 residues. The germline gives CDR1 MGHRA, CDR2 YSYEKL. V was cut by 0 bases and J by 7 bases, with 22 bases left in between. The CDR3 DNA reads as TGCGCCAGCAGCCAAGATTTGGGGGCTGGGGCGCTTAGGAATTCACCCCTCCACTTT. Its translation is CASSQDLGAGALRNSPLHF.

CDR3 coding DNA: TGTGCCAGCAGCCGGCGTGGGACTAGCAGAAACAATGAGCAGTTCTTC. This gives the protein CASSRRGTSRNNEQFF. The chain combines TRBV7-9 with TRBJ2-1; TRBD2 agrees at 9 bases. Germline loops: CDR1 SEHNR, CDR2 FQNEAQ (reference sequence). V dropped 5 bases and J dropped 5; count of bases not matched to a gene: 10. The CDR3 is 16 residues long.

The chain employs TRBV7-9 and TRBJ1-2, with a tentative D call TRBD1 (5 bases). CDR3 length: 13 residues. Germline assignment: CDR1 SEHNR and CDR2 FQNEAQ (reference sequence). Trimming stripped 4 bases from V and 2 bases from J, with 8 bases between. The CDR3 loop is CASSSQGNYGYTF. DNA of the CDR3: TGTGCCAGCAGCTCTCAGGGAAACTATGGCTACACCTTC.